This entry is about one TCR beta chain. These data belong to a study of blood T cell repertoires in COVID-19. As for the study in general: Acute and convalescent COVID-19 specimens originated in the United States, Italy and Spain. PBMCs, B-cell-depleted T cells, or T cells provided the cDNA or gDNA that made up the material.

Per the original data handling: Counts of nucleated cells, estimated from reference gene primer amplification, were obtained. Clones were read by immunoSEQ multiplex PCR, and TCRdb kept only the in-frame ones, dropping some. Clonal size and the V and J genes are those of that table, whereas D and trimming came from the DNA. The data show approximately 220,000 clones, less than 90% seen once. Per germline, CDR1 LGHNA and CDR2 YSLEER. The CDR3 has 16 residues. V lost 0 bases to trimming and J lost 0 bases, with 9 bases between them. The V and J genes are TRBV4-3 and TRBJ1-5; maybe TRBD1 (5 bases). This TCR came from a man in his forties or fifties with acute or convalescent COVID-19. Sequencing input: peripheral blood. The CDR3 loop reads CASSQDTGGSNQPQHF. CDR3 DNA: TGCGCCAGCAGCCAAGACACCGGGGGTAGCAATCAGCCCCAGCATTTT.